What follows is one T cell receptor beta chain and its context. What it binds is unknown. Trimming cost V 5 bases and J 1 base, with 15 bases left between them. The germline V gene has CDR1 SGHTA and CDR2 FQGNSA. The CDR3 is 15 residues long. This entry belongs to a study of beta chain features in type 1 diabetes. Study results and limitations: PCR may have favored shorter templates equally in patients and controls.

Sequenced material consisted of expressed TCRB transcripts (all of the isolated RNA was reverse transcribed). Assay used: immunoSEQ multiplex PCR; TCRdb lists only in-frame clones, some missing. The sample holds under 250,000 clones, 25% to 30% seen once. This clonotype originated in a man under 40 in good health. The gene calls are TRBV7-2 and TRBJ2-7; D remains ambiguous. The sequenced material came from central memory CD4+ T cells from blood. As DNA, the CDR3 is TGTGCCAGCAGCCTCATGGTCGTCCGGTCCTACGAGCAGTACTTC. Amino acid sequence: CASSLMVVRSYEQYF.